This T cell receptor (beta chain) derives from a study of identical twins (dated by TCRdb to 2016 to 2018). About the full investigation: To test whether fetal clonotypes persist, the study used deep sequencing on TCR alpha and beta repertoires from monozygotic twins, unrelated adults of various ages, and cord blood. Replicate twin experiments were performed at different times using different library preparation protocols to rule out contamination.

This clonotype appeared a few times. The clone's antigen remains unknown. Per-base quality was not reported, and no clone a single base away is much larger than it. All donors were healthy Caucasians. The twin cohort consisted of three pairs of female monozygotic twins, all aged about 18 to 29 years. Positive isolation kits from Invitrogen were used to isolate CD4+ and CD8+ T cell populations. Library preparation used 5' RACE. Sequencing was carried out with an Illumina HiSeq 2000. Template switching introduced a universal primer binding site; the final cDNA contained a unique molecular identifier, enabling accurate counting of TCR cDNA molecules. Specific primers in the conserved constant-segment region were used to synthesize first-strand cDNA for the TCR alpha and beta chains. To control for contamination, every cDNA library carried two barcodes: a SMART-Mk sample barcode plus Illumina barcodes. TruSeq adapter sequences, together with Illumina sample barcodes, were added in two successive PCR steps. The TCR alpha and beta cDNA libraries were sequenced on the Illumina HiSeq platform using custom primers. Processing in the source paper ran as follows. MiGEC processed the raw reads to extract unique molecular identifiers, while MiXCR was used to determine the CDR3 positions. For each individual, recombination models were inferred using an EM algorithm with the repgenHMM and IGoR tools. The analysis of shared clonotypes was done with the tcR package in R, with sharing normalized by the product of cloneset sizes. Out-of-frame nonproductive sequences were analyzed to study raw recombination free of thymic and clonal selection effects. TCRdb trimmed the raw reads at Q25, called clones with MiXCR and kept productive beta chains. Here each entry gathers all rows of one CDR3 protein and keeps the most common genes and DNA. The V and J calls were not made by the authors but by TCRdb's processing. The sample table lists a few hundred thousand distinct CDR3 sequences, roughly 8.7% of them with a count of one. The ten largest clones add up to about 3% of the sample.

CDR1 and CDR2, looked up from the germline V gene (reference sequence), are DFQATT and SNEGSKA. Spanning cysteine to phenylalanine, the CDR3 consists of 15 amino acids. This entry keeps only the CDR3 DNA: 45 bases, framed from base 1. V ends up 1 base short and J 9 bases short, with an unmatched junction base count of 12. The research as a whole found: Because the same donors could not be followed over many years, the conclusions relied on cross-sectional statistical analysis. In monozygotic twins, recombination models systematically underestimated out-of-frame TCR alpha sharing, but the models matched the sharing seen between unrelated individuals. Fewer insertions were carried by abundant cord blood beta clonotypes, a similar but weaker trend appeared in young adult naive repertoires, and no such trend appeared in memory repertoires. Out-of-frame TCR alpha sequences shared between twins showed an excess of low generation-probability sequences compared with coincidental sharing between unrelated individuals. Invariant T cells such as MAIT and iNKT could partly confound zero-insertion analyses, although diverse VJ usage argued against such confounding for most clonotypes. The excess sharing between twins in beta out-of-frame sequences was weaker because fewer shared sequences reduced the signal-to-noise ratio.

The sample was also linked to a second study, of yellow fever vaccine responses in identical twins. As that second study puts it: The T cell response to vaccination in identical twins was reported by the authors to appear partly convergent and partly personalized. In the study, vaccine-responding T cell clones were precisely tracked in identical twins.

The sequence was obtained from a woman in her late teens or twenties in good health. Rearrangement joined TRBV20-1 to TRBJ2-1; 7 nucleotides in the junction match TRBD2. Sequencing was carried out using CD8+ T cells sorted from blood. The CDR3 region has the sequence CSARGVSGWGSEQFF. The DNA sequence reads TGCAGTGCTAGAGGAGTTAGCGGGTGGGGCAGTGAGCAGTTCTTC.